This TCR beta chain is drawn from a study of blood T cell repertoires in COVID-19. Methods used by the authors: For nucleated cells, counts were estimated from reference gene primer amplification. The protocol was immunoSEQ multiplex PCR, while the TCRdb copy is restricted to in-frame clones and leaves out a portion. V and J calls and clone size come straight from that table; D and trimming were deduced from the DNA. The top ten clones hold 2.5% to 3% of a sample with about 210,000 clones, about 83% of them seen once. V was pared by 5 bases and J by 1 base, with 11 bases of the junction left unmatched. The germline V gene encodes CDR1 MNHNY and CDR2 SVGAGI (reference sequence). The CDR3 length is 17 residues.

The TCR sequence derives from a man in his forties or fifties with active or convalescent COVID-19. The genes are TRBV6-6 and TRBJ1-1; 9 bases fit TRBD1. The specimen was peripheral blood. CDR3 amino acids: CASSPPKGQGWNTEAFF. As DNA, the CDR3 is TGTGCCAGCAGTCCTCCGAAGGGACAGGGTTGGAACACTGAAGCTTTCTTT.